This is a list of T cell receptor beta chains from one sample in a study of PD-1 blockade in classical Hodgkin lymphoma. Sequencing used immunoSEQ multiplex PCR; TCRdb keeps in-frame clones, though not all of them. The sample lists thousands of clones, nearly 55% seen once, with around 15% in the top ten. Material: CD8+ T cells from blood, obtained at baseline. The receptor source for this set is a human donor with classical Hodgkin lymphoma. CDR3s include the opening cysteine and the closing phenylalanine or tryptophan. A D gene is named only where the DNA matches it firmly. The size entry is marked missing in some rows and otherwise reads once, few, many or a size class.

clone_size j_call d_call v_call cdr3_aa cdr3_nt
- TRBJ2-7 - TRBV19 CASSMGHRYEQYF TGTGCCAGTAGTATGGGGCACCGTTACGAGCAGTACTTC
few TRBJ2-6 - TRBV29-1 CSAEGGGGTTSGANVLTF TGCAGCGCCGAGGGAGGCGGCGGTACTACCTCTGGGGCCAACGTCCTGACTTTC
- TRBJ2-4 - TRBV5-4 CASSRHRDSIAKNIQYF TGTGCCAGCAGCCGTCACAGGGACTCAATAGCCAAAAACATTCAGTACTTC
- TRBJ2-1 TRBD1 TRBV14 CASSQADRVGEQFF TGTGCCAGCAGCCAAGCTGACAGGGTTGGTGAGCAGTTCTTC
few TRBJ1-1 - TRBV5-3 CARIPGPQNTEAFF TGTGCCAGAATACCTGGCCCTCAGAACACTGAAGCTTTCTTT
- TRBJ2-2 TRBD2 TRBV4-1 CASSQDGLAGDTGELFF TGCGCCAGCAGCCAAGATGGGCTAGCGGGAGACACCGGGGAGCTGTTTTTT
- TRBJ1-5 - TRBV15 CATSTLVDQPQHF TGTGCCACCAGCACCCTGGTCGATCAGCCCCAGCATTTT
few TRBJ2-7 TRBD1 TRBV9 CASSVGQGMYEQYF TGTGCCAGCAGCGTAGGACAGGGGATGTACGAGCAGTACTTC
- TRBJ1-5 - TRBV30 CAWSVWGSQPQHF TGTGCCTGGAGTGTATGGGGGTCCCAGCCCCAGCATTTT
- TRBJ2-2 TRBD1 TRBV19 CASSQNRQGAGTGELFF TGTGCCAGTAGTCAGAACCGACAGGGGGCGGGCACCGGGGAGCTGTTTTTT
medium-sized TRBJ2-1 TRBD2 TRBV11-2 CASSLDGSGRPYNEQFF TGTGCCAGCAGCTTAGATGGTAGCGGGAGGCCCTACAATGAGCAGTTCTTC
- TRBJ1-1 - TRBV2 CASSGNYREGMNTEAFF TGTGCCAGCAGCGGGAATTACAGGGAAGGGATGAACACTGAAGCTTTCTTT
- TRBJ1-5 - TRBV19 CASSIFDHYSNQPQHF TGTGCCAGTAGTATTTTTGACCACTATAGCAATCAGCCCCAGCATTTT
- TRBJ2-7 TRBD2 TRBV19 CASRGEGGDLREQYF TGTGCCAGTAGGGGCGAGGGAGGGGACCTACGCGAGCAGTACTTC
- TRBJ2-7 - TRBV9 CASSVTDLTYEQYF TGTGCCAGCAGCGTAACCGACTTAACCTACGAGCAGTACTTC
- TRBJ2-2 - TRBV18 CASSPGGGNTGELFF TGTGCCAGCTCACCAGGAGGGGGGAACACCGGGGAGCTGTTTTTT
- TRBJ1-6 TRBD1 TRBV15 CATSIPSTGTGVRPLHF TGTGCCACCAGCATCCCCTCTACCGGGACAGGGGTTCGACCCCTCCACTTT
few TRBJ1-5 - TRBV7-8 CASSPDSVGNQPQHF TGTGCCAGCAGCCCGGACAGTGTGGGCAATCAGCCCCAGCATTTT
- TRBJ2-3 - TRBV11-2 CASSLVARDTQYF TGTGCCAGCAGCTTAGTCGCGAGGGATACGCAGTATTTT
- TRBJ2-2 - TRBV5-5 CASRRERDTGELFF TGTGCCAGCAGACGTGAGCGAGACACCGGGGAGCTGTTTTTT
large TRBJ2-1 TRBD2 TRBV7-9 CASSFLPAGGGEQFF TGTGCCAGCAGCTTTCTGCCAGCGGGAGGCGGTGAGCAGTTCTTC
- TRBJ1-1 - TRBV9 CASSVVVGEEATEAFF TGTGCCAGCAGCGTAGTAGTCGGGGAGGAGGCCACTGAAGCTTTCTTT
- TRBJ2-7 - TRBV19 CASSTSSGAEQYF TGTGCCAGTAGTACTTCTTCAGGGGCCGAGCAGTACTTC
- TRBJ2-7 - TRBV5-6 CASSWDAYEQYF TGTGCCAGCAGCTGGGACGCCTACGAGCAGTACTTC
- TRBJ2-1 TRBD2 TRBV9 CASSATGTSNEQFF TGTGCCAGCAGCGCAACCGGGACTAGCAATGAGCAGTTCTTC